The 21 T cell receptor beta chains presented below share a single source sample, sequenced in a study of CD8 T cells in Susac syndrome. Random hexamers served to reverse transcribe about 0.45 to 1 ug RNA. TCRdb re-derived calls from the immunoSEQ multiplex PCR reads in MiXCR, one entry per CDR3 protein. The repertoire holds about 280,000 distinct CDR3 sequences, roughly 84% seen once, with about 0.11% in the top ten. Sequences were obtained from CD8+ T cells from PBMCs. These TCRs come from a human donor with multiple sclerosis.

This chain links TRBV10-2 with TRBJ1-1; D might be TRBD1 (6 bases). Looked up from germline, CDR1 is WSHSY and CDR2 is SAAADI. The CDR3 has 15 residues. V was pared by 0 bases and J by 4 bases, with 12 bases between. Here the CDR3 reads CASSESGGVSTEAFF. The CDR3 DNA follows: TGCGCCAGCAGTGAGTCAGGGGGGGTGAGCACTGAAGCTTTCTTT.

The V gene is TRBV27, the J gene TRBJ2-1; either TRBD1 or TRBD2 may fit D (5 bases each). The ends were cut back, 1 base at V and 2 bases at J, with 12 bases in the middle. The CDR3 has 16 amino acids. The V gene's germline CDR1 is MNHEY and CDR2 SMNVEV (reference sequence). The CDR3 reads CASSLLGEGPYNEQFF. Written as DNA, the CDR3 is TGTGCCAGCAGTTTATTGGGGGAAGGTCCCTACAATGAGCAGTTCTTC.

The V and J genes are TRBV27 and TRBJ2-7; tentative D call: TRBD2 (5 bases). This CDR3 comprises 11 residues. The germline gives CDR1 MNHEY, CDR2 SMNVEV (reference sequence). V was shortened by 6 bases and J by 6 bases, with 9 bases between the two germline ends. This CDR3 reads CASSRGREQYF. In nucleotides, the CDR3 is TGTGCCAGCAGCCGGGGTCGCGAGCAGTACTTC.

This chain links TRBV28 with TRBJ1-1; 8 positions match TRBD1. V trimming: 6 bases; J trimming: 3 bases; junction bases outside the gene matches: 6. CDR1 and CDR2 from the germline V gene are MDHEN and SYDVKM. This CDR3 is built from 14 residues. CDR3 coding DNA: TGTGCCAGCAGACGGCGGACAGGGCACACTGAAGCTTTCTTT. This gives the protein CASRRRTGHTEAFF.

V and J are TRBV15 and TRBJ1-1, with D unclear. Germline CDR1 is LNHNV and CDR2 is YYDKDF (reference sequence). V shed 4 bases and J shed 2 bases, with 8 bases lying between them. This CDR3 comprises 13 residues. The CDR3 loop reads CATSIGVNTEAFF. CDR3 DNA sequence: TGTGCCACCAGCATCGGTGTAAACACTGAAGCTTTCTTT.

V is TRBV14 and J is TRBJ2-2; possibly TRBD1 or TRBD2 for D (6 bases each). This CDR3 contains 16 residues. Trimming took off 3 bases at V and 7 bases at J, with 18 bases between the two ends. Germline CDR1 and CDR2: SGHDN and FVKESK. DNA of the CDR3: TGTGCCAGCAGCCATGGGGGGCCCAGCCGGGGCGGGGAGCTGTTTTTT. Residues: CASSHGGPSRGGELFF.

V usage is TRBV13 and J usage is TRBJ2-7; 11 nucleotides align to TRBD2. Germline assignment: CDR1 PRHDT and CDR2 FYEKMQ (reference sequence). The CDR3 sequence is 15 residues long. V shed 5 bases, J shed 1 base, and the junction held 4 bases outside the gene matches. The DNA of the CDR3 is TGTGCCAGCAGCCTGGGACTAGCGGAATCCTACGAGCAGTACTTC. Translating it yields CASSLGLAESYEQYF.

This clonotype was found once. The rearrangement links TRBV7-9 to TRBJ2-5, with 12 bases that match TRBD2. Trimming removed 4 bases from V and 3 bases from J; junction bases left unmatched: 6. The CDR3 is 16 amino acids. CDR1 is SEHNR, CDR2 FQNEAQ, per germline (reference sequence). The CDR3 loop reads CASSSQLAGGKETQYF. Written as DNA, the CDR3 is TGTGCCAGCAGCTCCCAACTAGCGGGGGGAAAAGAGACCCAGTACTTC.

The V and J genes are TRBV27 and TRBJ2-2; 10 bases map to TRBD1. CDR3 length equals 16 residues. V shed 6 bases and J 10 bases; nucleotides not matched to a gene: 14. Germline V lookup: CDR1 MNHEY, CDR2 SMNVEV (reference sequence). CDR3 loop: CASSLPAGTGDSELFF. DNA for the CDR3: TGTGCCAGCAGCCTACCCGCCGGGACAGGGGACTCGGAGCTGTTTTTT.

This clonotype has a single count. The V call is TRBV27, the J call TRBJ1-2; D remains unclear. Germline V gene lookup returns CDR1 MNHEY and CDR2 SMNVEV (reference sequence). CDR3 length: 14 amino acids. Trimming removed 0 bases from V and 2 bases from J, with 7 bases in between. The CDR3 reads CASSLSLGNYGYTF. The CDR3 coding sequence is TGTGCCAGCAGTTTATCCCTGGGAAACTATGGCTACACCTTC.

This rearrangement joins TRBV7-6 to TRBJ2-7; D is uncertain. This CDR3 is 14 amino acids long. V was cut by 5 bases and J by 5 bases, with 16 bases left in between. The germline CDR1 and CDR2 sequences are SGHVS and FNYEAQ. This chain's CDR3 is CASSNRVPGDEQYF. The CDR3 DNA reads TGTGCCAGCAGCAACCGGGTCCCGGGCGACGAGCAGTACTTC.

V gene TRBV29-1 combines with J gene TRBJ1-3, with D perhaps TRBD1 (5 bases). Germline assignment: CDR1 SQVTM and CDR2 ANQGSEA. Trimming took 3 bases from V and 4 from J, leaving 19 bases between them. The CDR3 covers 16 residues. CDR3 nucleotide sequence: TGCAGCGTTGACATCCGACGGGGCAGTTCGGGAAACACCATATATTTT. Translated, it gives CSVDIRRGSSGNTIYF. Combining the CDR3 with reference TRBV29-1 and TRBJ1-3 gives the whole variable domain SAVISQKPSRDICQRGTSLTIQCQVDSQVTMMFWYRQQPGQSLTLIATANQGSEATYESGFVIDKFPISRPNLTFSTLTVSNMSPEDSSIYLCSVDIRRGSSGNTIYFGEGSWLTVV.

The chain links TRBV10-3 to TRBJ2-1; tentative D call: TRBD2 (5 bases). Germline CDR1 and CDR2: ENHRY and SYGVKD. The CDR3 is 17 amino acids. V was clipped by 0 bases and J by 5 bases, with 17 bases between them. CDR3 sequence (DNA): TGTGCCATCAGTGAGTCCAGACGTGGGAGTGGTAACAATGAGCAGTTCTTC. It is translated as CAISESRRGSGNNEQFF.

The chain employs TRBV28 and TRBJ2-7; TRBD1 is a possible D gene (5 bases). CDR3 length equals 16 residues. CDR1 and CDR2 (germline): MDHEN, SYDVKM. The V end lost 6 bases, the J end lost 2 bases, and 20 bases lay between the germline ends. In nucleotides, the CDR3 is TGTGCCAGCAGCTCAATTACGACCAGGGCCCCCTACGAGCAGTACTTC. Translating it yields CASSSITTRAPYEQYF.

The J gene is TRBJ1-5, the V gene TRBV28; TRBD1 might be the D (5 bases). Trimming stripped 4 bases from V and 5 bases from J, with 12 bases between. This CDR3 contains 14 residues. Germline CDR1 MDHEN, CDR2 SYDVKM. The CDR3 nucleotides are TGTGCCAGCAGTTCTAGGGGCCCTTATCAGCCCCAGCATTTT. This translates into CASSSRGPYQPQHF.

This clonotype has a single count. The chain employs TRBV9 and TRBJ2-1; TRBD2 might be the D (6 bases). The CDR3 spans 11 residues. Trimming shortened V by 3 bases and J by 10 bases, and 8 bases separated the two germline ends. CDR1 is SGDLS, CDR2 YYNGEE, per germline. The CDR3 coding sequence is TGTGCCAGCAGCGCGGGAGTAGAGCAGTTCTTC. It yields the protein CASSAGVEQFF.

The rearrangement uses TRBV21-1 and TRBJ2-1; the table gives TRBD2 as D, unverified against the DNA. TRBV21-1 represents a pseudogene. The CDR3 sequence is 10 residues long. DNA of the CDR3: TGTGCCAGCAGCAAAGCGGAGGGGTTCTTC. Protein sequence: CASSKAEGFF.

V gene TRBV24-1 combines with J gene TRBJ2-2; 8 bases are shared with TRBD1. The CDR3 consists of 17 residues. With V trimmed by 4 bases and J by 3 bases, 9 bases remained unmatched. CDR1 is KGHDR and CDR2 is SFDVKD in the germline V gene. The CDR3 DNA reads TGTGCCACCAGTGACCCCCAGGGGGCTTCGGACACCGGGGAGCTGTTTTTT. Translation gives CATSDPQGASDTGELFF.

J is TRBJ1-2 and V is TRBV27, with 12 bases lining up with TRBD1. V lost 6 bases, J lost 4 bases, and 3 bases stayed unmatched. The CDR3 is made up of 14 amino acids. CDR1 and CDR2 (germline): MNHEY, SMNVEV (reference sequence). The CDR3 spells CASRRDRGPYGYTF. CDR3 in DNA: TGTGCCAGCAGGAGGGACAGGGGGCCCTATGGCTACACCTTC.

The gene calls are TRBV28 and TRBJ2-1; no firm D call. Germline V gene lookup returns CDR1 MDHEN and CDR2 SYDVKM. V was trimmed by 6 bases and J by 12 bases, leaving 9 bases between them. The CDR3 sequence is 10 residues long. The CDR3 spells CASSLLMQFF. The CDR3 DNA is TGTGCCAGCAGCCTCCTTATGCAGTTCTTC.

This clonotype has just a few counts. V is TRBV7-3 and J is TRBJ2-3; 7 positions agree with TRBD2. Looked up from germline, CDR1 is SGHTA and CDR2 is FQGTGA. J was trimmed by 0 bases and V by 3 bases; bases with no gene match: 6. The CDR3 is 16 residues long. CDR3 residues: CASSLVGLPSTDTQYF. In DNA form, the CDR3 reads TGTGCCAGCAGCTTGGTGGGACTACCTAGCACAGATACGCAGTATTTT. The variable domain in full, completed from reference TRBV7-3 and TRBJ2-3, reads GAGVSQTPSNKVTEKGKYVELRCDPISGHTALYWYRQSLGQGPEFLIYFQGTGAADDSGLPNDRFFAVRPEGSVSTLKIQRTERGDSAVYLCASSLVGLPSTDTQYFGPGTRLTVL.